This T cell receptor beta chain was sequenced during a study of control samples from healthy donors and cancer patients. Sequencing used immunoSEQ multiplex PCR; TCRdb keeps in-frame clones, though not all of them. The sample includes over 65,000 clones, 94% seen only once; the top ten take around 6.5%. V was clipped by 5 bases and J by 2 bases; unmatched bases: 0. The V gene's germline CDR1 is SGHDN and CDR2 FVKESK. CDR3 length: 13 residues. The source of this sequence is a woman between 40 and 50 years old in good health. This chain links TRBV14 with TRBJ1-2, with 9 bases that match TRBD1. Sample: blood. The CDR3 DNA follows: TGTGCCAGCAGCGGACAGGGGAACTATGGCTACACCTTC. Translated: CASSGQGNYGYTF.